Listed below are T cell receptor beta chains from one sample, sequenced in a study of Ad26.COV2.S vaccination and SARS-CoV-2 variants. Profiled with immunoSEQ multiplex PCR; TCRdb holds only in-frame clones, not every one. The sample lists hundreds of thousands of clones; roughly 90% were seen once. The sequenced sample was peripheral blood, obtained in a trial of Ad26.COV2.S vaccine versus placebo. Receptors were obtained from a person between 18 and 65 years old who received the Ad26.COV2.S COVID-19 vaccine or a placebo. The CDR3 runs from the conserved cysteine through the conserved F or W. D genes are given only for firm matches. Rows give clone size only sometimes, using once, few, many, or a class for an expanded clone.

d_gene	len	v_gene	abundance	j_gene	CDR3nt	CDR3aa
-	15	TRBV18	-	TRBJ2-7	TGTGCCAGCTCACCGCCCGAGGGAAGCTCCTACGAGCAGTACTTC	CASSPPEGSSYEQYF
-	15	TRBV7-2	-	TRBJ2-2	TGTGCCAGCAGCTTCGGGGGACCAGACGCCGGGGAGCTGTTTTTT	CASSFGGPDAGELFF
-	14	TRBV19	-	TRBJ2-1	TGTGCCAGTAGTATAGCTAATAAACGGAATGAGCAGTTCTTC	CASSIANKRNEQFF
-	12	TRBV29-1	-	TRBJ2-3	TGCAGCGCTAACCTCGGATCAGATACGCAGTATTTT	CSANLGSDTQYF
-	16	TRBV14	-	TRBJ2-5	TGTGCCAGCAGCCTCAGACCTACCTCAATTAAAGAGACCCAGTACTTC	CASSLRPTSIKETQYF
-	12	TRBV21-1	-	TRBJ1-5	TGTGCCATCCCAGGGCGGAATCAGCCCCAGCATTTT	CAIPGRNQPQHF
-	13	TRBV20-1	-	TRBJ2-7	TGCAGTGCTAGTTCAGGGGGAGGTAACGAGCAGTACTTC	CSASSGGGNEQYF
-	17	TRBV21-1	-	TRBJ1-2	TGTGCCAGCAGCCACCCCCGACACCGGGATGGGGGCGATGGCTACACCTTC	CASSHPRHRDGGDGYTF
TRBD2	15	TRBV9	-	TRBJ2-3	TGTGCCAGCAGCGTAGGGGCGGGGGTTAAAGATACGCAGTATTTT	CASSVGAGVKDTQYF
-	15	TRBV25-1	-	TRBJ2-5	TGTGCCAGCAGTGGGCTGAGACGAGCGCAAGAGACCCAGTACTTC	CASSGLRRAQETQYF
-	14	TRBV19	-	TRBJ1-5	TGTGCCAGTAGTCCCAGAAATAGCAATCAGCCCCAGCATTTT	CASSPRNSNQPQHF
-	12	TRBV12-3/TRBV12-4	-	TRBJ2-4	TGTGCCAGCAGTTTCGGATCGGGGAGGAAGTACTTC	CASSFGSGRKYF
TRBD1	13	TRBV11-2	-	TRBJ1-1	TGTGCCAGCAGCCCGGGACAGAAGGTTCAGGCTTTCTTT	CASSPGQKVQAFF
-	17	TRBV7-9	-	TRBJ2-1	TGTGCCAGCAGCCCGCGGGGGGTAGGGGGCCCCTACAATGAGCAGTTCTTC	CASSPRGVGGPYNEQFF
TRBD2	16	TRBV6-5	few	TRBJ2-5	TGTGCCAGCAGTTACTTTGGACTAGCGGGGGGAGAGACCCAGTACTTC	CASSYFGLAGGETQYF
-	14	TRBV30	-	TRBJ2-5	TGTGCCTGGAATCGGGACCTCCGGGGGGAGACCCAGTACTTC	CAWNRDLRGETQYF
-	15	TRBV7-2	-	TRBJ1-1	TGTGCCAGCACCGCATACTCAGGGGCGGACACTGAAGCTTTCTTT	CASTAYSGADTEAFF
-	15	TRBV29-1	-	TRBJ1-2	TGCAGCGTTGACACCCTAGTCAGGGTGGGGTATGGCTACACCTTC	CSVDTLVRVGYGYTF
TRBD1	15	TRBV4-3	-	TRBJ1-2	TGCGCCAGCAGCCAAGTTGAGGGGGCAGACTATGGCTACACCTTC	CASSQVEGADYGYTF
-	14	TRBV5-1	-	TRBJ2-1	TGCGCCAGCAGCTTGGGGGCAGGGGTTAATGAGCAGTTCTTC	CASSLGAGVNEQFF
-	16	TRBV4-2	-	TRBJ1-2	TGTGCCAGCAGCCAAGAAGGAAAGGGGCCCTCCTATGGCTACACCTTC	CASSQEGKGPSYGYTF
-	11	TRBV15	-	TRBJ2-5	TGTGCCACCAGCAGACAAGAGACCCAGTACTTC	CATSRQETQYF
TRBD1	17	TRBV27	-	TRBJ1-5	TGTGCCAGCAGTTCATCGGACAGGCGGTATAGCAATCAGCCCCAGCATTTT	CASSSSDRRYSNQPQHF
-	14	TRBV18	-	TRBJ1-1	TGTGCCAGCTCACCGTTAGACGATAACACTGAAGCTTTCTTT	CASSPLDDNTEAFF
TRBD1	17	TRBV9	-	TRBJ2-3	TGTGCCAGCAGCGAGGACAGGGAGGCATTTAGACCAGATACGCAGTATTTT	CASSEDREAFRPDTQYF
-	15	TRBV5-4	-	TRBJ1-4	TGTGCCAGCAGCTTTGGGGGGACGACTAATGAAAAACTGTTTTTT	CASSFGGTTNEKLFF
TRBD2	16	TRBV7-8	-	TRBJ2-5	TGTGCCAGCAGCAGACGGACTAGCGGAGACATAACGACCCAGTACTTC	CASSRRTSGDITTQYF
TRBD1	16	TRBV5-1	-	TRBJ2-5	TGCGCCAGCAGCCGTTGGACAGGTTATGGGCAAGAGACCCAGTACTTC	CASSRWTGYGQETQYF
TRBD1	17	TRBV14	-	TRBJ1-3	TGTGCCAGCAGCCAAGACTCAGGGGGTAGCTCTGGAAACACCATATATTTT	CASSQDSGGSSGNTIYF
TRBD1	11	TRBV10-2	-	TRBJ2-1	TGCGCCAGCCGGACAGGGAGTGAGCAGTTCTTC	CASRTGSEQFF
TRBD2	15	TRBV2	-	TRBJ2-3	TGTGCCAGCAATGCTCTAGCGGGAGGTCACGATACGCAGTATTTT	CASNALAGGHDTQYF
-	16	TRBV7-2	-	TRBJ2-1	TGTGCCAGCAGCTCCTCGGACACGAGCTCCTACAATGAGCAGTTCTTC	CASSSSDTSSYNEQFF
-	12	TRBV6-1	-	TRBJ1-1	TGTGCCAGCAGTGAATCCAGGGTAAGAGCTTTCTTT	CASSESRVRAFF
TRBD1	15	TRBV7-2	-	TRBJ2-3	TGTGCCAGCAGCTCCGGGACAGGGGGCACCCTTCGGCAGTATTTT	CASSSGTGGTLRQYF
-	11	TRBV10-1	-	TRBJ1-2	TGCGCCAGCACCCAAATCTATGGCTACACCTTC	CASTQIYGYTF
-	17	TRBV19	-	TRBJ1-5	TGTGCCAGTAGTATTGGAGGGGCCCGATACAGTAGTCAGCCCCAGCATTTT	CASSIGGARYSSQPQHF
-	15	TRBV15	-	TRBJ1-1	TGTGCCACCAGCAGAGGGCCACTCCGGGACACTGAAGCTTTCTTT	CATSRGPLRDTEAFF
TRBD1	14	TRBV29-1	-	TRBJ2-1	TGCAGCGTGCCCGACAGGGGGCCCTACAATGAGCAGTTCTTC	CSVPDRGPYNEQFF
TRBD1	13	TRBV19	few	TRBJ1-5	TGTGCCAGTAGTATACACAGGGGCCAGCCCCAGCATTTT	CASSIHRGQPQHF
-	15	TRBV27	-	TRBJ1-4	TGTGCCAGCAGTCCGCAAGACCCCTTGCGTGAAAAACTGTTTTTT	CASSPQDPLREKLFF
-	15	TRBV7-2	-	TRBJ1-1	TGTGCCAGCAGCCCGCAACAGGGAGGGAGCACTGAAGCTTTCTTT	CASSPQQGGSTEAFF
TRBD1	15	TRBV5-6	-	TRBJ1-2	TGTGCCAGCAGGAGTACGGGACAGGGCCTCCGACCCCTCTTCTTC	CASRSTGQGLRPLFF
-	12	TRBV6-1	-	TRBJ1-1	TGTGCCAGCAGTTATCGGGAGTCTGAAGCTTTCTTT	CASSYRESEAFF
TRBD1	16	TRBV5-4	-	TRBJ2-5	TGTGCCAGCAGCGGTGGGGGGACAGGACGCCTGGAGACCCAGTACTTC	CASSGGGTGRLETQYF
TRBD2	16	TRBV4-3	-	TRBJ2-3	TGCGCCAGCAGCCCAGGGACTAGCGGGGGCACAGATACGCAGTATTTT	CASSPGTSGGTDTQYF
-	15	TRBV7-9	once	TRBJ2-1	TGTGCCAGCAGCAAACTAAGAATAGGGTACAATGAGCAGTTCTTC	CASSKLRIGYNEQFF
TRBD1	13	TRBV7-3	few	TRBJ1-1	TGTGCCAGCAGCGGACAGGGGAACACTGAAGCTTTCTTT	CASSGQGNTEAFF
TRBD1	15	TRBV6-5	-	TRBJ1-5	TGTGCCAGCAGACTCGGGACAGGGGGTAATCAGCCCCAGCATTTT	CASRLGTGGNQPQHF
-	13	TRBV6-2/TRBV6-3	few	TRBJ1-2	TGTGCCAGCAGTTTTCGGGGGGACTATGGCTACACCTTC	CASSFRGDYGYTF